Described below is a single TCR beta chain sequence and its context. The antigen remains unidentified. The record originates from a study of CD8+CD57+ T cells in acquired aplastic anemia. Study-wide background: Sorted CD4+ and CD8+ cells gave a mean 3.2 ug DNA, range about 0.19 to 27.4 ug.

Broader study findings: For CD8+ Simpson's diversity, patients and controls showed no significant difference.

The germline CDR1 and CDR2 sequences are ENHRY and SYGVKD. V was cut by 6 bases and J by 12 bases, with 18 bases left in between. This CDR3 comprises 12 residues. CD8+CD57+ cell expansion had been shown by flow cytometry in patients chosen for sequencing. A severe acquired aplastic anemia diagnosis applied to all patients. Blood samples were obtained from patients who had received no prior therapy. CDR3 and TCR beta VDJ profiling relied on a genomic DNA template. TCRdb fed the reads into MiXCR, producing one record per CDR3 protein. The sample has roughly 100,000 distinct CDR3 sequences, 55% to 80% seen once.

The sequence derives from a human donor with aplastic anemia. The chain combines TRBV10-3 with TRBJ2-7, with no clear D. Material for sequencing was sorted CD4+, CD8+, or CD8+CD57+ T cells (not recorded which) from PBMCs. The CDR3 DNA follows: TGTGCCATCAGGGACCAAGTCGACACGCGGTACTTC. The encoded protein is CAIRDQVDTRYF.